A selection of T cell receptor beta chains follows, all from one sample in a study of T cells after yellow fever vaccination. TCRdb reprocessed the 5' RACE reads via MiXCR and lists one record per CDR3 protein. The sample consists of about 320,000 distinct CDR3 sequences, about an eighth of them appearing once. The starting material was CD4+ T cells sorted from PBMCs, obtained 15 days after the yellow fever booster vaccination. Receptor source: a man younger than 35 who received the YFV17D yellow fever vaccine. CDR3s leave out the opening cysteine and the closing phenylalanine or tryptophan. The order of the fields is J gene, V gene, D gene, CDR3 protein. The D gene is left open where the match is weak.

J: TRBJ2-2
V: TRBV2
D: NA
CDR3: ASSERTVGASGELF

J: TRBJ2-6
V: TRBV5-1
D: NA
CDR3: ASTLGVSSGANVLT

J: TRBJ2-5
V: TRBV6-6
D: TRBD2
CDR3: ASTPGRSAFIVLETQY

J: TRBJ2-2
V: TRBV6-1
D: TRBD1
CDR3: ASEQGAPYTGELF

J: TRBJ2-4
V: TRBV12-3/TRBV12-4
D: NA
CDR3: ASSLLGADIQY

J: TRBJ2-2
V: TRBV7-3
D: NA
CDR3: ASSLTLAMNTGELF

J: TRBJ1-3
V: TRBV29-1
D: NA
CDR3: SGKVAGNTIY

J: TRBJ1-4
V: TRBV20-1
D: TRBD1
CDR3: SADRESGNEKLF

J: TRBJ2-6
V: TRBV5-1
D: NA
CDR3: ASSPPDGANVLT

J: TRBJ1-1
V: TRBV5-5
D: NA
CDR3: ASSVDGGNTEAF

J: TRBJ1-1
V: TRBV6-5
D: NA
CDR3: ASSPPERITEAF

J: TRBJ2-2
V: TRBV7-9
D: TRBD1
CDR3: ASSPWTGVTGELI

J: TRBJ1-2
V: TRBV7-2
D: NA
CDR3: ASSLAPSYGYT

J: TRBJ2-5
V: TRBV20-1
D: NA
CDR3: SARTQY

J: TRBJ1-4
V: TRBV12-3/TRBV12-4
D: NA
CDR3: ASRPGGDFEKLF

J: TRBJ2-5
V: TRBV27
D: NA
CDR3: ASGRRGQTQY

J: TRBJ2-3
V: TRBV6-6
D: NA
CDR3: ASRASTDTQY